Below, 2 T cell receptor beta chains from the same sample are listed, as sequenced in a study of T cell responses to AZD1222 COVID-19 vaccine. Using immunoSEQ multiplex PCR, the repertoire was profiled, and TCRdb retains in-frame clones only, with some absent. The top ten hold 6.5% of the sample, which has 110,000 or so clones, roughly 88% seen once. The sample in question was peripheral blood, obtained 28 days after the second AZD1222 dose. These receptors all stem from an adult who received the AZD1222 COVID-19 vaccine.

The DNA for the CDR3 is TGTGCCAGCAGCTTAGTTATGACGGGAAACTATGGCTACACCTTC. The encoded protein is CASSLVMTGNYGYTF. This rearrangement joins TRBV7-2 to TRBJ1-2, with D hard to call. Between the trimmed V and J ends, which lost 1 base and 2 bases, there was a span of 11 bases. The CDR3 loop spans 15 amino acids. The germline gives CDR1 SGHTA, CDR2 FQGNSA.

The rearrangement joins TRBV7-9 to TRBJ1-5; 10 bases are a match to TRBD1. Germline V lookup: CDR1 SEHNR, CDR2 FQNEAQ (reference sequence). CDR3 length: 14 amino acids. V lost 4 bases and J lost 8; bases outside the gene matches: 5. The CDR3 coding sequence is TGTGCCAGCAGCTCGGACAGGGGGGATGAGCCCCAGCATTTT. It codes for CASSSDRGDEPQHF.